This T cell receptor (beta chain) was identified during a study of blood T cells in healthy people across ages. CDR1 and CDR2 from the germline V gene are KGHSH and LQKENI. This CDR3 spans 16 amino acids. The germline V and J ends were trimmed by 2 bases and 1 base, with 14 bases remaining between them. This clonotype was recorded at least ten times. Its specificity is not known. General study points: Higher diversity, along with more naive CD4+ cells, distinguished long-lived donors from aged donors. PBMCs were not sorted, which prevented a conclusive comparison of naive versus antigen-experienced cells.

PBMCs numbering at least 6 million were isolated per sample. Sample-barcoded 5' priming and a J-beta primer mix drove a second PCR of 7 to 11 cycles. TCRdb recomputed calls from the 5' RACE reads with MiXCR, one row per CDR3 protein. The sample includes roughly 900,000 distinct CDR3 sequences, 25% to 35% of them seen just once. This receptor was taken from a woman older than 75 in good health. The sequencing input was blood. The V call is TRBV18, the J call TRBJ2-5, with D perhaps matching TRBD1 (6 bases). CDR3 nucleotides: TGTGCCAGCTCACCATTCAGGGGCCAGACCCAAGAGACCCAGTACTTC. It yields the protein CASSPFRGQTQETQYF.